The sample holds a few counts of the clone carrying this TCR beta chain. This specimen belongs to a study of early T cells in non-severe SARS-CoV-2 infection. Study as a whole: The chains were unpaired, and the sequenced material was bulk RNA from unsorted whole blood.

The protocol attached unique molecular identifiers to individual cDNA molecules. From the 5' RACE reads, TCRdb called clonotypes with MiXCR, one entry per CDR3 protein. Here the sample spans fewer than 85,000 distinct CDR3 sequences, 12% being singletons. The germline gives CDR1 SGHRS, CDR2 YFSETQ. Trimming took 4 bases from V and 5 from J, leaving 27 bases between them. The CDR3 covers 18 residues. The chain carries TRBV5-1 and TRBJ1-1, with D unresolved. The TCR originated in an adult who was a healthcare worker with PCR-confirmed SARS-CoV-2 infection or an uninfected control (not recorded which). Material for sequencing was whole blood. CDR3 coding DNA: TGCGCCAGCAGCCCACGGGTCTCACCTGCTCGAACACGAACTGAAGCTTTCTTT. It is translated as CASSPRVSPARTRTEAFF.